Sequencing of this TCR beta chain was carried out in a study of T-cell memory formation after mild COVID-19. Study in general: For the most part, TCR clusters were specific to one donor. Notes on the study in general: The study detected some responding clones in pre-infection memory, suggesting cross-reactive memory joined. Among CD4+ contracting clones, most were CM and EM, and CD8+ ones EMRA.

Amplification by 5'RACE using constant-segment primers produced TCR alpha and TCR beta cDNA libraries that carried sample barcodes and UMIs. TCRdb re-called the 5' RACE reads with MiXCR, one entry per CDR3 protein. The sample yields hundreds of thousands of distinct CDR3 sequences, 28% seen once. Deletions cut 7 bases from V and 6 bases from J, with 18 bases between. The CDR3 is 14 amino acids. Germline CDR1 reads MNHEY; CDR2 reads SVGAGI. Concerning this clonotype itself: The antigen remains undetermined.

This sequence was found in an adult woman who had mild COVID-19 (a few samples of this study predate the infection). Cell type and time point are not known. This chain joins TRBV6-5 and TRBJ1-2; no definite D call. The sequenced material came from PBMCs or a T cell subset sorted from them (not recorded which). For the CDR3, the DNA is TGTGCCAGCACCTCCCTAGGTGGTTGGGATGGCTACACCTTC. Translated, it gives CASTSLGGWDGYTF.